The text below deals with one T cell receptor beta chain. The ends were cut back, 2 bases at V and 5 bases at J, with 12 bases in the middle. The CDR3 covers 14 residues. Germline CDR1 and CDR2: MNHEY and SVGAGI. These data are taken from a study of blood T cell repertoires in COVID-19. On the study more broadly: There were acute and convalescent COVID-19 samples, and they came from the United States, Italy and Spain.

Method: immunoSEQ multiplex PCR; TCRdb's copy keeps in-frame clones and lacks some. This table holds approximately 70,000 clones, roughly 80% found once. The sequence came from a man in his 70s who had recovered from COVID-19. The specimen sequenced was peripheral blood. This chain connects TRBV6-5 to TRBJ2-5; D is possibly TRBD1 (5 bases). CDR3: CASSYRGLRETQYF. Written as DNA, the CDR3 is TGTGCCAGCAGTTACAGGGGTTTGAGGGAGACCCAGTACTTC.